One T cell receptor (beta chain) is described in this entry. The antigen remains unidentified. Some clones are missing from TCRdb's copy, which holds only in-frame ones; the method was immunoSEQ multiplex PCR. The repertoire consists of 1.5 million to 1.9 million clones, with 95% to 99% occurring once and the leading ten covering 0.4% to 0.55%. This sample is drawn from a study of shared clonotypes between healthy human individuals. General study points: Large sequencing depth failed to make sorted-subset sequencing complete, rarefaction showed. Sharing across four donors was highest in naive CD4 (around 5%) and lowest in memory CD8 (0.4%).

Only Caucasian adults living in Nashville, Tennessee made up the donor group. CD4+ cells underwent separation, giving CD45RA+ naive and CD45RA-negative memory subsets. This TCR came from a man aged 25-45 years in good health. The material sequenced was naive CD4+ T cells sorted from blood. Noted subset: CD45RA+ positively selected.

CDR3 DNA: TGTGCCAGCAGCTTGGCCTCGTTCAACTATGGCTACACCTTC. Protein: CASSLASFNYGYTF. The chain employs TRBV5-6 and TRBJ1-2; D is uncertain. The CDR3 runs 14 residues. Trimming shortened V by 0 bases and J by 2 bases, and 8 bases separated the two germline ends. The germline V gene encodes CDR1 SGHDT and CDR2 YYEEEE. Based on the CDR3 plus reference TRBV5-6 and TRBJ1-2, the full variable domain is DAGVTQSPTHLIKTRGQQVTLRCSPKSGHDTVSWYQQALGQGPQFIFQYYEEEERQRGNFPDRFSGHQFPNYSSELNVNALLLGDSALYLCASSLASFNYGYTFGSGTRLTVV.